This T cell receptor beta chain was sequenced in a study of T cell changes during pregnancy in multiple sclerosis. Sequencing was performed with immunoSEQ multiplex PCR; in TCRdb, only in-frame clones are kept and a portion is missing. The table shows 55,000 to 70,000 clones, with 90% to 95% occurring only once. Notes on this clone: A junction end diverges from the germline sequence, so it may reflect a read error.

This CDR3 is built from 15 residues. CDR1 is SSHAT, CDR2 FNYEAQ, per germline (reference sequence). V gene TRBV7-7 combines with J gene TRBJ2-5; 9 nucleotides match TRBD1. This TCR was recovered from a female donor with multiple sclerosis, enrolled in a pregnancy study. This material consisted of CD4+ T cells from peripheral blood mononuclear cells, taken before pregnancy. This CDR3 reads CASSFGQGTRETQYF. The CDR3 DNA reads as TGTGCTAGCAGCTTCGGACAGGGGACCCGAGAGACCCAGTACTTC.